One and the same sample provided the 29 T cell receptor beta chains below, sequenced in a study of blood T cells in healthy people across ages. Primed by a sample-barcoded 5' primer and a J-beta primer mix, a second PCR proceeded for about 7 to 11 cycles. TCRdb called the 5' RACE reads again in MiXCR, with one record for every CDR3 protein. The repertoire holds 550,000 to 750,000 distinct CDR3 sequences, with around 21% as singletons. Sequenced: blood. These receptors came from a man in his 70s in good health.

The J gene is TRBJ1-4, the V gene TRBV9; 7 bases align to TRBD1. This CDR3 is built from 16 residues. The V gene end was trimmed by 3 bases and the J gene end by 4 bases; junction bases not matched to a gene: 9. Germline V gene sequence: CDR1 SGDLS, CDR2 YYNGEE. The CDR3 reads CASSGSGTANNEKLFF. In DNA form, the CDR3 reads TGTGCCAGCAGCGGTAGCGGGACAGCGAATAATGAAAAACTGTTTTTT.

In DNA form, the CDR3 reads TGCGCCAGCAGCTTGGGACTACAAATCACAGATACGCAGTATTTT. Protein product: CASSLGLQITDTQYF. The J gene is TRBJ2-3, the V gene TRBV5-1, with D possibly being TRBD2 (5 bases). The CDR3 totals 15 residues. V was clipped by 0 bases and J by 2 bases, with 10 bases between them. Germline loops: CDR1 SGHRS, CDR2 YFSETQ.

In its sample, this clonotype was seen a few times. The rearrangement joins TRBV12-5 to TRBJ2-2; 9 nucleotides align to TRBD1. The trim removed 6 bases at V and 4 bases at J, leaving 6 bases unmatched. From germline, CDR1 is LGHNT and CDR2 FRNRAP. The CDR3 is 15 amino acids. CDR3 DNA sequence: TGTGCTAGTGGGACGACGGACAGGGGCACCGGGGAGCTGTTTTTT. Translating it yields CASGTTDRGTGELFF.

This clonotype was detected a few times. The V and J genes are TRBV20-1 and TRBJ1-4; D gene ambiguous. Trimming stripped 2 bases from V and 8 bases from J, with 18 bases between. Germline-derived CDR1 and CDR2 are DFQATT and SNEGSKA (reference sequence). CDR3 size: 15 residues. CDR3 protein: CSARPLGIRREKLFF. The CDR3 DNA sequence: TGCAGTGCTAGACCGTTGGGCATCCGGAGGGAAAAACTGTTTTTT.

This clonotype was seen only a few times. This chain links TRBV27 with TRBJ1-2, with 9 bases aligning to TRBD1. This CDR3 comprises 14 residues. The V and J ends lost 6 bases and 5 bases, in that order; junction bases with no gene match: 7. Germline-derived CDR1 and CDR2 are MNHEY and SMNVEV (reference sequence). The CDR3 protein is CASRRQGVGYGYTF. CDR3 nucleotides: TGTGCCAGCAGACGACAGGGGGTAGGGTATGGCTACACCTTC.

The rearrangement joins TRBV2 to TRBJ2-2, with TRBD2 identical over 7 bases. The CDR3 covers 14 residues. Germline V lookup: CDR1 SNHLY, CDR2 FYNNEI. CDR3 nucleotides: TGTGCGTTTCTGGCGGGAGAGAACACCGGGGAGCTGTTTTTT. Residues: CAFLAGENTGELFF.

This clonotype was picked up a small number of times. The V call is TRBV9, the J call TRBJ1-4, with 7 nucleotides matching TRBD1. V trimming: 3 bases; J trimming: 4 bases; junction bases outside the gene matches: 3. Germline CDR1 is SGDLS and CDR2 is YYNGEE. The length of the CDR3 is 14 residues. In DNA form, the CDR3 reads TGTGCCAGCAGCGGGGACAGCCATAATGAAAAACTGTTTTTT. Translation gives CASSGDSHNEKLFF.

This clonotype has a handful of counts. The chain employs TRBV5-1 and TRBJ2-3; the D call may be TRBD1 or TRBD2 (5 bases each). The CDR3 totals 16 residues. Between the trimmed V and J ends, which lost 4 bases and 0 bases, there was a span of 15 bases. Germline V gene sequence: CDR1 SGHRS, CDR2 YFSETQ. Written as DNA, the CDR3 is TGCGCCAGCAGCCTCCAAACGAGGGGAAGCACAGATACGCAGTATTTT. It codes for CASSLQTRGSTDTQYF.

The chain is built from TRBV9 and TRBJ2-3; 8 bases are shared with TRBD2. Trimming cost V 3 bases and J 3 bases; bases outside gene matches: 12. Germline V CDR1 and CDR2: SGDLS, YYNGEE. The CDR3 has 17 residues. The CDR3 is CASSARGQAGVTDTQYF. The CDR3, as DNA: TGTGCCAGCAGCGCCAGAGGGCAAGCGGGAGTTACAGATACGCAGTATTTT.

This clonotype has at least ten counts. V and J are TRBV5-5 and TRBJ2-6, with D hard to call. CDR3 length equals 17 residues. V lost 6 bases and J lost 0, with 16 bases in between. Germline assignment: CDR1 SGHKS and CDR2 YYEKEE (reference sequence). The CDR3 DNA sequence: TGTGCCAGCACTAAGCGAGTTGTCAACTCTGGGGCCAACGTCCTGACTTTC. Its translation is CASTKRVVNSGANVLTF.

This chain connects TRBV20-1 to TRBJ1-1, with 9 bases fitting TRBD1. The ends lost 6 bases at V and 0 bases at J; junction bases unmatched: 5. The germline V gene has CDR1 DFQATT and CDR2 SNEGSKA (reference sequence). The CDR3 loop spans 14 amino acids. The CDR3 DNA reads as TGCAGTGCCCCCGGGACAGGGCTGAACACTGAAGCTTTCTTT. Its protein product is CSAPGTGLNTEAFF.

This clonotype has only a few counts. CDR3 sequence: CASSWGQGGHEQYF. The CDR3 DNA follows: TGCGCCAGCAGCTGGGGACAGGGAGGACACGAGCAGTACTTC. This chain uses TRBV5-1 with TRBJ2-7; TRBD1 agrees at 9 bases. From germline, CDR1 is SGHRS and CDR2 YFSETQ. This CDR3 region has 14 residues. Trimming took 3 bases from V and 5 from J; bases not matched to a gene: 6. The complete variable domain, with remaining parts taken from reference TRBV5-1 and TRBJ2-7, reads KAGVTQTPRYLIKTRGQQVTLSCSPISGHRSVSWYQQTPGQGLQFLFEYFSETQRNKGNFPGRFSGRQFSNSRSEMNVSTLELGDSALYLCASSWGQGGHEQYFGPGTRLTVT.

CDR3 sequence: CATSDFRINYEQYF. CDR3 DNA: TGTGCCACCAGTGATTTTAGAATCAACTACGAGCAGTACTTC. This chain links TRBV24-1 with TRBJ2-5; D not resolved. With the DNA end fitting TRBJ2-7 better, the J assignment may be wrong. This CDR3 spans 14 amino acids. The germline V gene has CDR1 KGHDR and CDR2 SFDVKD.

This clonotype has only a few counts. V is TRBV7-2 and J is TRBJ2-7, with 8 bases matching TRBD2. The V gene end was trimmed by 1 base and the J gene end by 7 bases; junction bases not matched to a gene: 9. CDR3 length equals 15 residues. Germline-derived CDR1 and CDR2 are SGHTA and FQGNSA. CDR3 loop: CASSLEALAGGEQYF. The CDR3 region has the DNA TGTGCCAGCAGCTTAGAAGCTCTAGCGGGCGGGGAGCAGTACTTC.

This clonotype was recorded a few times. The CDR3 bases are TGCAGTGCCGAAGCGGGTTCCTACAATGAGCAGTTCTTC. The encoded protein is CSAEAGSYNEQFF. This chain uses TRBV20-1 with TRBJ2-1; D possibly corresponds to TRBD2 (6 bases). This CDR3 spans 13 amino acids. Germline V gene sequence: CDR1 DFQATT, CDR2 SNEGSKA (reference sequence). V dropped 6 bases and J dropped 1 base, with 10 bases sitting between them.

CDR3 sequence: CASSEPGSPYQETQYF. CDR3 DNA sequence: TGTGCCAGCAGTGAACCGGGCAGCCCGTACCAAGAGACCCAGTACTTC. The chain employs TRBV6-1 and TRBJ2-5; D gene unclear. Germline V gives CDR1 MNHNS, CDR2 SASEGT. CDR3 length: 16 residues. The V end was cut by 2 bases, the J end by 0 bases, with 13 bases between.

The genes are TRBV5-1 and TRBJ1-2; TRBD1 matches at 7 bases. The CDR3 has 15 residues. With 0 bases clipped from V and 2 bases from J, the junction kept 4 bases outside the gene matches. Germline loops: CDR1 SGHRS, CDR2 YFSETQ. In DNA, the CDR3 is TGCGCCAGCAGCTTGGAGAGGGGGCGCAACTATGGCTACACCTTC. Translated, it gives CASSLERGRNYGYTF.

This clonotype was counted only a few times. The CDR3 here is CASSLGGGWDQPQHF. For the CDR3, the DNA is TGTGCCAGCAGCTTAGGCGGGGGCTGGGATCAGCCCCAGCATTTT. V is TRBV7-2 and J is TRBJ1-5, with D possibly being TRBD1 (6 bases). The CDR3 contains 15 residues. The germline V gene has CDR1 SGHTA and CDR2 FQGNSA. Trimming took 1 base from V and 5 from J, leaving 12 bases between them. The whole variable domain, remainder taken from reference TRBV7-2 and TRBJ1-5, is GAGVSQSPSNKVTEKGKDVELRCDPISGHTALYWYRQSLGQGLEFLIYFQGNSAPDKSGLPSDRFSAERTGGSVSTLTIQRTQQEDSAVYLCASSLGGGWDQPQHFGDGTRLSIL.

The chain recombines TRBV5-1 with TRBJ2-3, with D maybe TRBD1 (6 bases). In germline, CDR1 is SGHRS, CDR2 YFSETQ. There are 15 residues in the CDR3. The germline V and J ends were trimmed by 4 bases and 3 bases, with 15 bases remaining between them. The CDR3, as DNA: TGCGCCAGCAGCCAACCGGACAGTATTACAGATACGCAGTATTTT. It codes for CASSQPDSITDTQYF.

This clonotype has only a few counts. The chain joins TRBV6-1 to TRBJ1-5; 9 bases agree with TRBD1. The CDR3 consists of 16 residues. V lost 3 bases, J lost 3 bases, and 6 bases stayed unmatched. Per the germline V gene, CDR1 is MNHNS and CDR2 is SASEGT. CDR3 residues: CASSDARTGDNQPQHF. CDR3 sequence (DNA): TGTGCCAGCAGTGATGCCCGGACAGGGGACAATCAGCCCCAGCATTTT.

Only a few counts were recorded for this clonotype. This chain joins TRBV20-1 and TRBJ1-6; D is unresolved. CDR3 size: 15 residues. V shed 3 bases and J shed 0 bases, with 9 bases lying between them. Germline V gene sequence: CDR1 DFQATT, CDR2 SNEGSKA (reference sequence). DNA for the CDR3: TGCAGTGCTAGGGAGGGAGGCTCCTATAATTCACCCCTCCACTTT. Its translation: CSAREGGSYNSPLHF.

This clonotype is a singleton in its sample. The gene calls are TRBV6-5 and TRBJ1-2; 8 bases agree with TRBD1. Germline V CDR1 and CDR2: MNHEY, SVGAGI. The trim removed 2 bases at V and 2 bases at J, leaving 1 base unmatched. The CDR3 has 14 residues. The CDR3 loop reads CASSYRDRNYGYTF. In DNA, the CDR3 is TGTGCCAGCAGTTACCGGGACAGGAACTATGGCTACACCTTC.

This clonotype was seen many times. The chain employs TRBV5-1 and TRBJ2-3; D not resolved. The CDR3 extends over 13 amino acids. Trimming took off 4 bases at V and 3 bases at J, with 9 bases between the two ends. The germline V gene encodes CDR1 SGHRS and CDR2 YFSETQ. For the CDR3, the DNA is TGCGCCAGCAGCGGCGGAACGACAGATACGCAGTATTTT. Protein product: CASSGGTTDTQYF.

The chain recombines TRBV6-5 with TRBJ2-7, with a weak D call TRBD1 (5 bases). V was trimmed by 5 bases and J by 0 bases, leaving 8 bases between them. Germline CDR1 reads MNHEY; CDR2 reads SVGAGI. CDR3 size: 13 residues. This chain's CDR3 is CASSPGYSYEQYF. CDR3 nucleotides: TGTGCCAGCAGTCCAGGGTACTCCTACGAGCAGTACTTC.

V is TRBV29-1 and J is TRBJ2-1; a possible D gene is TRBD2 (6 bases). The CDR3 sequence is 12 residues long. CDR1 and CDR2 (germline): SQVTM, ANQGSEA. Deletions cut 4 bases from V and 12 bases from J, with 16 bases between. The CDR3: CSVGDSGRRQFF. CDR3 DNA sequence: TGCAGCGTTGGGGACTCCGGTCGGAGGCAGTTCTTC.

This clonotype was observed a handful of times. CDR3 DNA: TGCGCCAGCAGCCCCTGGGGTCTAGCGGGAGACATGTCGTACAATGAGCAGTTCTTC. Protein: CASSPWGLAGDMSYNEQFF. The chain employs TRBV5-1 and TRBJ2-1, with 10 bases that match TRBD2. This CDR3 is built from 19 residues. Trimming took 4 bases from V and 4 from J; bases not matched to a gene: 17. Germline V gene data show CDR1 as SGHRS and CDR2 as YFSETQ.

Only a few counts were recorded for this clonotype. This sequence joins TRBV20-1 and TRBJ2-7, with TRBD1 matching 7 bases. CDR1 and CDR2 (germline): DFQATT, SNEGSKA (reference sequence). CDR3 length: 11 amino acids. The junction had 3 bases not matched to a gene; V was cut back by 3 bases and J by 7 bases. DNA for the CDR3: TGCAGTGCTAGCCAGGGGGAAGAGCAGTACTTC. Residues: CSASQGEEQYF.

This clonotype was seen once. This chain links TRBV25-1 with TRBJ2-2; D is undetermined. Germline assignment: CDR1 MGHDK and CDR2 SYGVNS. The CDR3 totals 16 residues. Deletions cut 1 base from V and 0 bases from J, with 9 bases between. The CDR3 DNA reads TGTGCCAGCAGTGAATTTTACTATACGAACACCGGGGAGCTGTTTTTT. Protein product: CASSEFYYTNTGELFF.

The J gene is TRBJ2-1, the V gene TRBV24-1, with TRBD2 matching over 11 bases. Germline-derived CDR1 and CDR2 are KGHDR and SFDVKD. This CDR3 spans 16 amino acids. Germline trimming cut 4 bases from V and 3 bases from J; bases unmatched to any gene: 4. The CDR3 DNA reads as TGTGCCACCAGTGAACTAACTAGCGGGGGCTACAATGAGCAGTTCTTC. Its translation: CATSELTSGGYNEQFF.